The entry below describes one T cell receptor beta chain. How the authors handled the data: It was from reference gene primer amplification that nucleated cell counts were estimated. Produced via immunoSEQ multiplex PCR; TCRdb's table is partial and in-frame only. V, J and clone size derive from that table, while D and trimming were established from the DNA sequence. Of roughly 290,000 clones listed, approximately 90% are singletons. The data were taken from a study of blood T cell repertoires in COVID-19. Looking at the study overall: Researchers got acute and convalescent COVID-19 samples from the United States, Italy and Spain. T cells, B-cell-depleted T cells, or PBMCs supplied cDNA or gDNA.

CDR3 length equals 11 residues. Germline CDR1 MGHRA, CDR2 YSYEKL. Trimming removed 1 base from V and 10 bases from J, with 5 bases in between. This TCR came from a man between 25 and 39 years old with acute or convalescent COVID-19. The sequenced material came from peripheral blood. The chain has TRBV4-1 and TRBJ2-1, with D possibly being TRBD2 (5 bases). CDR3: CASSQGGEQFF. CDR3 DNA: TGCGCCAGCAGCCAAGGAGGGGAGCAGTTCTTC.